The rows below give T cell receptor beta chains drawn from one sample of a study of Tregs in tolerant kidney transplant recipients. The method was immunoSEQ multiplex PCR; TCRdb's version includes in-frame clones alone and lacks a portion of them. The data show some 57,000 clones, about 91% seen once. Sequencing used CD8+ T cells from blood (PBMCs), obtained 24 months after the transplant. These receptors were obtained from a human patient who received a combined kidney and bone marrow transplant. The T cells may partly be graft donor cells. CDR3s include the opening cysteine and the closing phenylalanine or tryptophan. A D gene is named only where the DNA matches it firmly. Not all rows give a size; the values are once, few, many and, for expanded clones, a class.

15	NA	TRBJ2-5	TRBV9	NA	TGTGCCAGCAGCGCCACCCATCTCGGTGGAGAGACCCAGTACTTC	CASSATHLGGETQYF
13	NA	TRBJ2-7	TRBV19	NA	TGTGCCAGTAGTCTGGGAGCCTCCTACGAGCAGTACTTC	CASSLGASYEQYF
14	TRBD2	TRBJ2-7	TRBV7-2	NA	TGTGCCAGCAGCTCTAGCGGGGGAGCCTACGAGCAGTACTTC	CASSSSGGAYEQYF
17	NA	TRBJ1-5	TRBV4-2	NA	TGTGCCAGCAGCCAAGGGGCCACAGCCTATAGCAATCAGCCCCAGCATTTT	CASSQGATAYSNQPQHF
13	TRBD1	TRBJ2-7	TRBV6-1	NA	TGTGCCAGCAGTGGGACAGGGATGTACGAGCAGTACTTC	CASSGTGMYEQYF
18	TRBD2	TRBJ2-7	TRBV2	NA	TGTGCCAGCAGTGTAGAGTCGGGCCTAGCGGGGGGAACCTACGAGCAGTACTTC	CASSVESGLAGGTYEQYF
15	TRBD2	TRBJ2-1	TRBV27	NA	TGTGCCAGCAGTTCCGGGACTAGCATTTCCAATGAGCAGTTCTTC	CASSSGTSISNEQFF
14	TRBD1	TRBJ2-5	TRBV11-3	NA	TGTGCCAGCAGCTCGGGACAGGTCAAAGAGACCCAGTACTTC	CASSSGQVKETQYF
17	TRBD2	TRBJ2-5	TRBV7-9	NA	TGTGCCAGCAGCCCGAGGACTAGCGGGGGGGCTGGCGAGACCCAGTACTTC	CASSPRTSGGAGETQYF
16	NA	TRBJ2-5	TRBV5-6	NA	TGTGCCAGCAGCTTGGACGGGTTTCCCAACCAAGAGACCCAGTACTTC	CASSLDGFPNQETQYF
12	NA	TRBJ2-7	TRBV19	NA	TGTGCCAGCGGTCAGGGTTCCTACGAGCAGTACTTC	CASGQGSYEQYF
15	NA	TRBJ2-5	TRBV6-5	NA	TGTGCCAGCAGTTACGAGGGAATAGGACAAGAGACCCAGTACTTC	CASSYEGIGQETQYF
15	TRBD2	TRBJ2-3	TRBV6-6	once	TGTGCCAGCAGCTACAGGGGACTAGCGGCAGATACGCAGTATTTT	CASSYRGLAADTQYF
15	NA	TRBJ2-5	TRBV7-9	NA	TGTGCCAGCAGCTCTATCGGGGGTGTTCAAGAGACCCAGTACTTC	CASSSIGGVQETQYF
12	NA	TRBJ2-7	TRBV7-8	NA	TGTGCCAGCAGCACCTCTAGTGCGCGGCAGTACTTC	CASSTSSARQYF
14	NA	TRBJ2-2	TRBV7-2	NA	TGTGCCAGCAGCCCCCGGAGTCTAGCCGGGGAGCTGTTTTTT	CASSPRSLAGELFF
12	TRBD1	TRBJ2-7	TRBV7-6	NA	TGTGCCAGCAGCTTGACAGGGTACGAGCAGTACTTC	CASSLTGYEQYF
14	TRBD1	TRBJ2-2	TRBV5-4	few	TGTGCCAGTACGGACAGGGGCGACACCGGGGAGCTGTTTTTT	CASTDRGDTGELFF
15	TRBD2	TRBJ2-5	TRBV11-2	NA	TGTGCCAGCAGCCGTGGACTAGCGGGAGGGGAGACCCAGTACTTC	CASSRGLAGGETQYF
14	TRBD2	TRBJ2-1	TRBV6-7	NA	TGTGCCAGCGGTAGGGACTACAATTACAATGAGCAGTTCTTC	CASGRDYNYNEQFF
13	NA	TRBJ1-2	TRBV27	NA	TGTGCCAGCAGTTTAACTACTAACTATGGCTACACCTTC	CASSLTTNYGYTF
13	TRBD2	TRBJ2-5	TRBV5-4	NA	TGTGCCAGCAGTAGCGGGAGGTGGGAGACCCAGTACTTC	CASSSGRWETQYF
14	NA	TRBJ1-3	TRBV5-6	NA	TGTGCCAGCAGCTTTCCCAACTCTGGAAACACCATATATTTT	CASSFPNSGNTIYF
14	TRBD1	TRBJ2-5	TRBV4-1	NA	TGCGCCAGCAGCCAAGGGACAGGGGAAGAGACCCAGTACTTC	CASSQGTGEETQYF
15	TRBD2	TRBJ2-1	TRBV7-9	NA	TGTGCCAGCAGAACCCTGACTAGCGGATACAATGAGCAGTTCTTC	CASRTLTSGYNEQFF
15	NA	TRBJ1-1	TRBV7-9	NA	TGTGCCAGCAGCTTACGTACAGGGAGGAACACTGAAGCTTTCTTT	CASSLRTGRNTEAFF
15	TRBD2	TRBJ2-1	TRBV6-5	NA	TGTGCCAGCGACCCCCGGGGGGAGGTCTACAATGAGCAGTTCTTC	CASDPRGEVYNEQFF
15	NA	TRBJ2-7	TRBV9	NA	TGTGCCAGCAGCCCAAACGCGGGGTACTCCTACGAGCAGTACTTC	CASSPNAGYSYEQYF
14	TRBD1	TRBJ2-7	TRBV11-2	NA	TGTGCCAGCAGCCAGGGACAGGGTGGTTACGAGCAGTACTTC	CASSQGQGGYEQYF
14	TRBD1	TRBJ1-1	TRBV7-9	NA	TGTGCCAGCAGCTTAGTAGACAGGGCTAGTGAAGCTTTCTTT	CASSLVDRASEAFF
12	NA	TRBJ2-5	TRBV7-8	NA	TGTGCCAGCAGCCGGTTACAAGAGACCCAGTACTTC	CASSRLQETQYF
12	TRBD2	TRBJ2-7	TRBV29-1	NA	TGCAGCGTTGTGGGTAGCGGGACGGGGCAGTACTTC	CSVVGSGTGQYF
15	TRBD2	TRBJ2-3	TRBV7-3	NA	TGTGCCAGCAGCTCCGGGGGGGGCAGCACAGATACGCAGTATTTT	CASSSGGGSTDTQYF
18	TRBD1	TRBJ1-2	TRBV9	NA	TGTGCCAGCAGCGTAGCTAAGGACAGGGGGGTTCCTAACTATGGCTACACCTTC	CASSVAKDRGVPNYGYTF
19	NA	TRBJ1-1	TRBV5-1	NA	TGCGCCAGCAGCTTGGAATCTGGACATCTTCCGAGGAAAAACTCTGAAGCTTTCTTT	CASSLESGHLPRKNSEAFF
16	TRBD2	TRBJ2-5	TRBV4-2	NA	TGTGCCAGCAGCCCCTCCTCCGGGGGGGCCGGAGAGACCCAGTACTTC	CASSPSSGGAGETQYF
13	TRBD1	TRBJ1-1	TRBV5-8	NA	TGTGCCAGCAGCTCAAGGGACAGGGTTGAAGCTTTCTTT	CASSSRDRVEAFF
17	TRBD1	TRBJ1-1	TRBV7-8	NA	TGTGCCAGCAGCTTTACAGGGGGCTGGGGCAAGGGCACTGAAGCTTTCTTT	CASSFTGGWGKGTEAFF
16	TRBD1	TRBJ1-6	TRBV4-1	NA	TGCGCCAGCAGCCAAGGTATAGACAGGGCTGGCTCACCCCTCCACTTT	CASSQGIDRAGSPLHF
14	NA	TRBJ2-5	TRBV4-3	NA	TGCGCCAGCAGCCAAGGTGGCGCGCGGGAGACCCAGTACTTC	CASSQGGARETQYF
16	NA	TRBJ1-2	TRBV7-2	NA	TGTGCCAGCACAACATTCCAACAGAGAACTAACTATGGCTACACCTTC	CASTTFQQRTNYGYTF
18	NA	TRBJ2-3	TRBV9	NA	TGTGCCAGCAGCGTAGAGACTGGAGTTACTCATGGCACAGATACGCAGTATTTT	CASSVETGVTHGTDTQYF
13	NA	TRBJ2-2	TRBV13	NA	TGTGCCAGCAGCTTGGGGAGGTCCGGGGAGCTGTTTTTT	CASSLGRSGELFF
15	TRBD2	TRBJ2-3	TRBV6-4	NA	TGTGCCAGCAGTGAGCTAGCGGGGTCCACAGATACGCAGTATTTT	CASSELAGSTDTQYF
19	NA	TRBJ2-1	TRBV11-2	once	TGTGCCAGCAGCTTAGATCCAGGGAGGGGACATCATCCCTACAATGAGCAGTTCTTC	CASSLDPGRGHHPYNEQFF
14	NA	TRBJ2-1	TRBV7-2	NA	TGTGCCAGCAGCCAGTCTAGCCTCTACAATGAGCAGTTCTTC	CASSQSSLYNEQFF
15	NA	TRBJ1-2	TRBV9	NA	TGTGCCAGCAGTCTATTTAAGGGAGGTAACTATGGCTACACCTTC	CASSLFKGGNYGYTF
14	NA	TRBJ1-5	TRBV7-8	once	TGTGCCAGCAGCCCAACAGGGCACAATCAGCCCCAGCATTTT	CASSPTGHNQPQHF
17	TRBD1	TRBJ1-1	TRBV7-9	once	TGTGCCAGCAGCTTCACAGGGGCCCGAGGTCGGTACACTGAAGCTTTCTTT	CASSFTGARGRYTEAFF
16	NA	TRBJ2-4	TRBV4-2	NA	TGTGCCAGCAGCCAAGATCGGCAGGGTGTAGGGAACATTCAGTACTTC	CASSQDRQGVGNIQYF
14	NA	TRBJ1-1	TRBV7-6	NA	TGTGCCAGCTCTACGGGACTCCTGAACACTGAAGCTTTCTTT	CASSTGLLNTEAFF
12	NA	TRBJ1-6	TRBV5-6	NA	TGTGCCAGCAGCTTGGCCTTTGCACCCCTCCACTTT	CASSLAFAPLHF
16	TRBD1	TRBJ2-4	TRBV6-1	NA	TGTGCCAGCAGTGTCAGGGGGCTAGGGACCAAAAACATTCAGTACTTC	CASSVRGLGTKNIQYF